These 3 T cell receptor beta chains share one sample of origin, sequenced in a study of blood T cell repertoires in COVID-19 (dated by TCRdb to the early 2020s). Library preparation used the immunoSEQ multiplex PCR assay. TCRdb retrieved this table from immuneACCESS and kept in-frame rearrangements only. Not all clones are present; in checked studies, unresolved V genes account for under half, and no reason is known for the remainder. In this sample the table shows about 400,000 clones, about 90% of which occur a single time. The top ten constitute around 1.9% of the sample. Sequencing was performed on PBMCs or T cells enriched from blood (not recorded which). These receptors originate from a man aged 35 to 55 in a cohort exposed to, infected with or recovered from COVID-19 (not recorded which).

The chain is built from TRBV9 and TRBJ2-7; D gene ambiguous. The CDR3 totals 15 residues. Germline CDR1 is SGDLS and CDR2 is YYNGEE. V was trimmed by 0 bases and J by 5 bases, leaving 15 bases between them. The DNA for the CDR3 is TGTGCCAGCAGCGTAGGCCCGTCTTCTATCAACGAGCAGTACTTC. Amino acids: CASSVGPSSINEQYF.

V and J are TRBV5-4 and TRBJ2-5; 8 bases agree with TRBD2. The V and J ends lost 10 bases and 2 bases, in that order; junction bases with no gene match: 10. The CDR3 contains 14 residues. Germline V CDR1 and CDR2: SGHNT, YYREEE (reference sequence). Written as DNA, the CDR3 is TGTGCCTGGAAGACTAGCGCAAATCAAGAGACCCAGTACTTC. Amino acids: CAWKTSANQETQYF.

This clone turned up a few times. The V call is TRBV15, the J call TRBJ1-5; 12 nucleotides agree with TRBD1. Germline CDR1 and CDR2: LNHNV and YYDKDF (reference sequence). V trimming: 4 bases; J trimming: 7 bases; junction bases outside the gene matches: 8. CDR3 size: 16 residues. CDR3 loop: CATSKTGTGGDQPQHF. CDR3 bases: TGTGCCACCAGCAAGACCGGGACAGGGGGCGACCAGCCCCAGCATTTT.